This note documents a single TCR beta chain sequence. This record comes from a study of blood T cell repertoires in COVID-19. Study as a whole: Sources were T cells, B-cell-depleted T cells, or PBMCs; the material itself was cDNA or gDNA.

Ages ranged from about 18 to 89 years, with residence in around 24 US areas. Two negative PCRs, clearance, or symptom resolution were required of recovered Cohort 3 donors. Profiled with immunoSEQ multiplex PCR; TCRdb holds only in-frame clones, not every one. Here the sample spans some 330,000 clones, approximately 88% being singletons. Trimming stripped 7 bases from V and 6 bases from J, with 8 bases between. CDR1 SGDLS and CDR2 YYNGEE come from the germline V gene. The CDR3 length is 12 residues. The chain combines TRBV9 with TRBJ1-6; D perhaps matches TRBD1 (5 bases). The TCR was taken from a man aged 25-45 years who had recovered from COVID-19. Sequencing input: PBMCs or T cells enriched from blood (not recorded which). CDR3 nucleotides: TGTGCCAGCGGGGCTCCTAATTCACCCCTCCACTTT. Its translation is CASGAPNSPLHF.